A single sample gave rise to the 27 T cell receptor beta chains below, sequenced in a study of T cell clonotyping in hematopoietic cell transplantation. The protocol was immunoSEQ multiplex PCR, while the TCRdb copy is restricted to in-frame clones and leaves out a portion. This table has 6,000 to 7,000 clones, about three quarters appearing once. The sample here was PBMCs, taken 100 days after allogeneic stem cell transplant. These receptor sequences come from a female patient aged 30 to 40 who had an allogeneic stem cell transplant, so the T cells may come from the graft donor. Some clones in this sample may be carry-over from other donors' samples.

The chain employs TRBV30 and TRBJ1-2, with unresolved D. Trimming took 1 base from V and 2 from J, leaving 11 bases between them. CDR1 and CDR2 from the germline V gene are GTSNPN and SVGIG (reference sequence). The CDR3 is made up of 14 amino acids. The CDR3, as DNA: TGTGCCTGGAGTGATATCGTACGGAACTATGGCTACACCTTC. Its protein is CAWSDIVRNYGYTF. The whole variable domain, remainder taken from reference TRBV30 and TRBJ1-2, is SQTIHQWPATLVQPVGSPLSLECTVEGTSNPNLYWYRQAAGRGLQLLFYSVGIGQISSEVPQNLSASRPQDRQFILSSKKLLLSDSGFYLCAWSDIVRNYGYTFGSGTRLTVV.

This rearrangement joins TRBV5-5 to TRBJ2-2, with D tentatively TRBD1 or TRBD2 (5 bases each). V lost 0 bases, J lost 4 bases, and 13 bases lay in between. CDR3 length: 16 residues. Germline V gene data show CDR1 as SGHKS and CDR2 as YYEKEE (reference sequence). This chain's CDR3 is CASSLGWGAGTGELFF. For the CDR3, the DNA is TGTGCCAGCAGCTTGGGGTGGGGCGCGGGCACCGGGGAGCTGTTTTTT.

The gene calls are TRBV19 and TRBJ2-7; the match to TRBD1 covers 7 bases. Germline V lookup: CDR1 LNHDA, CDR2 SQIVND (reference sequence). This CDR3 contains 15 residues. Unmatched junction bases numbered 7, after V lost 1 base and J lost 4 bases. CDR3 sequence (DNA): TGTGCCAGTAGTATAGCCGGGACAGCCGAGTACGAGCAGTACTTC. Amino acids: CASSIAGTAEYEQYF.

Note on this clone: A much larger clone lies one base from this, so it may be a read error. This rearrangement joins TRBV13 to TRBJ2-2; TRBD1 matches 9 bases. The CDR3 consists of 15 residues. Germline CDR1 and CDR2: PRHDT and FYEKMQ (reference sequence). Trimming cost V 3 bases and J 3 bases; bases outside gene matches: 2. The CDR3 coding sequence is TGTGCCAGCAGCTTCCGGGACAGGGACACCGGGGAGCTGTTTTTT. This gives the protein CASSFRDRDTGELFF.

The rearrangement links TRBV6-1 to TRBJ1-5; no clear D gene. With 10 bases removed from V and 7 bases from J, the gap between germline ends came to 14 bases. The CDR3 contains 12 residues. Germline V CDR1 and CDR2: MNHNS, SASEGT. The CDR3 DNA reads TGTGCCACCGGTAGGGAAGGGCAGCCCCAGCATTTT. It translates to CATGREGQPQHF.

This clone came up once. The rearrangement uses TRBV5-5 and TRBJ1-1; D unclear. CDR1 and CDR2 (germline): SGHKS, YYEKEE (reference sequence). Trimming cost V 0 bases and J 2 bases, with 8 bases left between them. This CDR3 region has 14 residues. This CDR3 is CASSLVPGNTEAFF. The CDR3 DNA reads as TGTGCCAGCAGCTTGGTACCAGGTAACACTGAAGCTTTCTTT.

This clone occurred once. This chain links TRBV5-1 with TRBJ1-1; D is perhaps TRBD1 (6 bases). This CDR3 has 15 amino acids. The V gene lost 3 bases and the J gene lost 1 base, with 13 bases spanning the gap. Looked up from germline, CDR1 is SGHRS and CDR2 is YFSETQ. The CDR3 DNA reads as TGCGCCAGCAGCTCTGGGACACCGGGGAACACTGAAGCTTTCTTT. Translation gives CASSSGTPGNTEAFF.

This chain connects TRBV7-5 to TRBJ1-2. TRBV7-5 is a pseudogene locus. The CDR3 length is 12 residues. The CDR3: CASKRSTGGYTF. CDR3 bases: TGTGCCAGCAAGCGGTCAACCGGTGGCTACACCTTC.

V and J are TRBV29-1 and TRBJ2-1, with 11 bases matching TRBD1. After removal of 6 bases from V and 7 bases from J, the junction contained 8 bases not matched to a gene. The CDR3 contains 14 residues. Germline V gene sequence: CDR1 SQVTM, CDR2 ANQGSEA. CDR3 sequence: CSVTGTGGSNEQFF. DNA of the CDR3: TGCAGCGTGACCGGGACAGGGGGTTCGAATGAGCAGTTCTTC.

The V call is TRBV2, the J call TRBJ1-2; tentatively, D is TRBD1 (5 bases). The CDR3 is 14 residues long. V was trimmed by 4 bases and J by 4 bases, leaving 13 bases between them. Germline V gene data show CDR1 as SNHLY and CDR2 as FYNNEI. CDR3 amino acids: CASSVRDRSYGYTF. The CDR3 DNA reads as TGTGCCAGCAGTGTACGGGACCGCAGCTATGGCTACACCTTC.

This chain links TRBV4-1 with TRBJ1-5; no clear D. The ends were cut back, 1 base at V and 8 bases at J, with 9 bases in the middle. Germline CDR1 MGHRA, CDR2 YSYEKL. The CDR3 contains 13 residues. For the CDR3, the DNA is TGCGCCAGCAGCCAAGGGACTGGGAAGCCCCAGCATTTT. Translated: CASSQGTGKPQHF.

This clone was seen a few times. This chain links TRBV25-1 with TRBJ2-6; D unresolved. The germline CDR1 and CDR2 sequences are MGHDK and SYGVNS. The ends were cut back, 3 bases at V and 2 bases at J, with 2 bases in the middle. CDR3 length equals 13 residues. This CDR3 is CASSDAGANVLTF. The CDR3 DNA is TGTGCCAGCAGTGACGCTGGGGCCAACGTCCTGACTTTC. The full variable domain, with the rest looked up from reference TRBV25-1 and TRBJ2-6, is EADIYQTPRYLVIGTGKKITLECSQTMGHDKMYWYQQDPGMELHLIHYSYGVNSTEKGDLSSESTVSRIRTEHFPLTLESARPSHTSQYLCASSDAGANVLTFGAGSRLTVL.

This chain links TRBV4-1 with TRBJ1-2, with 7 positions matching TRBD1. The CDR3 has 16 residues. The ends lost 4 bases at V and 0 bases at J; junction bases unmatched: 8. Germline V gene data show CDR1 as MGHRA and CDR2 as YSYEKL. The CDR3 bases are TGCGCCAGCAGCCGGGACAGAGCAAATTCTAACTATGGCTACACCTTC. Translated, it gives CASSRDRANSNYGYTF.

The chain carries TRBV6-1 and TRBJ1-2; D is uncertain. Germline V CDR1 and CDR2: MNHNS, SASEGT. This CDR3 comprises 13 residues. V lost 3 bases and J lost 2, with 7 bases in between. The CDR3 here is CASSEAGNYGYTF. The CDR3 DNA follows: TGTGCCAGCAGTGAGGCGGGGAACTATGGCTACACCTTC.

This clone was seen a handful of times. Written as DNA, the CDR3 is TGTGCCAGCAGCTCACAGGGTCCACCTAATTCACCCCTCCACTTT. As protein: CASSSQGPPNSPLHF. The rearrangement joins TRBV6-5 to TRBJ1-6, with a tentative D call TRBD1 (6 bases). CDR1 MNHEY and CDR2 SVGAGI come from the germline V gene. V lost 6 bases and J 6 bases, leaving 15 bases between the germline ends. The CDR3 covers 15 residues.

The rearrangement links TRBV7-2 to TRBJ2-7; D unresolved. In germline, CDR1 is SGHTA, CDR2 FQGNSA. This CDR3 has 11 amino acids. Between the trimmed V and J ends, which lost 2 bases and 7 bases, there was a span of 6 bases. The CDR3 reads CASSLRWEQYF. CDR3 nucleotide sequence: TGTGCCAGCAGCTTAAGGTGGGAGCAGTACTTC.

The chain carries TRBV28 and TRBJ2-7; TRBD2 is a possible D gene (5 bases). Trimming removed 3 bases from V and 2 bases from J, with 5 bases in between. This CDR3 is 12 amino acids long. Germline-derived CDR1 and CDR2 are MDHEN and SYDVKM. CDR3 in amino acids: CASSLRAYEQYF. CDR3 bases: TGTGCCAGCAGTTTGAGGGCCTACGAGCAGTACTTC. The full variable domain, with the rest looked up from reference TRBV28 and TRBJ2-7, is DVKVTQSSRYLVKRTGEKVFLECVQDMDHENMFWYRQDPGLGLRLIYFSYDVKMKEKGDIPEGYSVSREKKERFSLILESASTNQTSMYLCASSLRAYEQYFGPGTRLTVT.

This chain connects TRBV5-1 to TRBJ2-1, with TRBD1 matching over 9 bases. Trimming took 0 bases from V and 6 from J; bases not matched to a gene: 4. This CDR3 contains 15 residues. The germline V gene has CDR1 SGHRS and CDR2 YFSETQ. CDR3 region: CASSLEGQGPNEQFF. CDR3 sequence (DNA): TGCGCCAGCAGCTTGGAGGGACAGGGACCCAATGAGCAGTTCTTC.

CDR3 in DNA: TGCGCCAGCCGAACGATAGCGGCTAGCTCCTACGAGCAGTACTTC. It encodes CASRTIAASSYEQYF. This chain uses TRBV5-1 with TRBJ2-7; a possible D gene is TRBD2 (6 bases). The CDR3 has 15 amino acids. Germline assignment: CDR1 SGHRS and CDR2 YFSETQ. Trimming cost V 7 bases and J 0 bases, with 17 bases left between them.

The J gene is TRBJ1-2, the V gene TRBV7-2; 9 positions agree with TRBD1. The V gene's germline CDR1 is SGHTA and CDR2 FQGNSA. V shed 5 bases and J 8 bases; nucleotides not matched to a gene: 9. The CDR3 is 14 amino acids. CDR3 in amino acids: CASSPGTGIEGYTF. The CDR3 region has the DNA TGTGCCAGCAGCCCCGGGACAGGGATTGAGGGCTACACCTTC. Based on the CDR3 plus reference TRBV7-2 and TRBJ1-2, the full variable domain is GAGVSQSPSNKVTEKGKDVELRCDPISGHTALYWYRQSLGQGLEFLIYFQGNSAPDKSGLPSDRFSAERTGGSVSTLTIQRTQQEDSAVYLCASSPGTGIEGYTFGSGTRLTVV.

The CDR3 nucleotides are TGTGCCAGCAGCTTAAGGGAGAATGGCTACACCTTC. Protein: CASSLRENGYTF. J is TRBJ1-2 and V is TRBV11-3; D not certain. Between the trimmed V and J ends, which lost 2 bases and 6 bases, there was a span of 7 bases. The germline V gene has CDR1 SGHNT and CDR2 YENEEA. There are 12 residues in the CDR3.

The genes are TRBV29-1 and TRBJ1-1; D is uncertain. Trimming left V 2 bases short and J 4 bases short, with 17 bases between. The germline CDR1 and CDR2 sequences are SQVTM and ANQGSEA. The length of the CDR3 is 15 residues. The CDR3 here is CSVESPSPDRTEAFF. For the CDR3, the DNA is TGCAGCGTTGAATCCCCTAGCCCAGATCGCACTGAAGCTTTCTTT. Complete variable domain (other parts from reference TRBV29-1 and TRBJ1-1): SAVISQKPSRDICQRGTSLTIQCQVDSQVTMMFWYRQQPGQSLTLIATANQGSEATYESGFVIDKFPISRPNLTFSTLTVSNMSPEDSSIYLCSVESPSPDRTEAFFGQGTRLTVV.

This chain links TRBV30 with TRBJ1-1, with 9 bases that match TRBD1. Germline V gives CDR1 GTSNPN, CDR2 SVGIG (reference sequence). After removal of 7 bases from V and 5 bases from J, the junction contained 11 bases not matched to a gene. The CDR3 has 14 residues. The CDR3 nucleotides read TGTGCCTCTAACAGGGGGCTTGGAGGAACTGAAGCTTTCTTT. This encodes CASNRGLGGTEAFF.

This clone turned up a few times. The chain joins TRBV21-1 to TRBJ1-1; TRBD1 is taken as the D call from the table, unchecked against the DNA. TRBV21-1 is a documented pseudogene. This CDR3 spans 13 amino acids. This CDR3 is CASIHRGHTEAFF. The CDR3 coding sequence is TGTGCCAGCATACACAGGGGACACACTGAAGCTTTCTTT.

The genes are TRBV10-3 and TRBJ2-5; 8 bases agree with TRBD1. Gene TRBJ2-7 matches the end of the DNA better, so the J call may be wrong. Germline CDR1 reads ENHRY; CDR2 reads SYGVKD. This CDR3 comprises 15 residues. CDR3 sequence: CAIGQGSPPPLEQYF. Here the CDR3 DNA reads TGTGCCATAGGACAGGGTTCTCCCCCGCCTCTCGAGCAGTACTTC.

This clone was detected a few times. The CDR3 here is CASSLGLAGVYEQYF. DNA for the CDR3: TGTGCCAGCAGCTTAGGACTAGCGGGGGTCTACGAGCAGTACTTC. The chain couples TRBV7-2 to TRBJ2-7, with 12 bases identical to TRBD2. Losses at the gene ends were 1 base for V and 3 bases for J; bases not matched to a gene: 1. Germline CDR1 is SGHTA and CDR2 is FQGNSA. This CDR3 contains 15 residues.

There are a few counts of this clone. The chain links TRBV9 to TRBJ1-2; D remains unclear. This CDR3 has 14 residues. Germline lookup yields CDR1 SGDLS and CDR2 YYNGEE. V gave up 0 bases and J gave up 1 base, with 7 bases separating them. The CDR3 DNA reads TGTGCCAGCAGCGTAGAGACAAATAACTATGGCTACACCTTC. It yields the protein CASSVETNNYGYTF.